These 23 T cell receptor beta chains came from one sample sequenced in a study of response to subunit inactivated influenza vaccine. TCRdb called the RT-PCR reads again in MiXCR, with one record for every CDR3 protein. Among roughly 500,000 distinct CDR3 sequences listed, approximately 24% were seen once. These data were also filed under a second study, of T cells expressing NK-cell markers. That work states: 5'RACE template switching built TCR beta cDNA with unique molecular identifiers.

The starting material was CD4+ T cells sorted from PBMCs, obtained roughly 12 days after vaccination. The source of these receptors is a man aged 50 to 60 who received an inactivated influenza vaccine.

The V call is TRBV27, the J call TRBJ2-7, with D tentatively TRBD1 or TRBD2 (5 bases each). V dropped 3 bases and J dropped 2 bases, with 23 bases sitting between them. The CDR3 spans 18 residues. Germline CDR1 and CDR2: MNHEY and SMNVEV (reference sequence). CDR3 protein: CASSLSRNRGDRTYEQYF. CDR3 in DNA: TGTGCCAGCAGTTTGTCTCGAAACCGGGGCGACCGAACCTACGAGCAGTACTTC.

This chain links TRBV20-1 with TRBJ2-2; TRBD1 is a possible D gene (5 bases). V lost 2 bases, J lost 5 bases, and 12 bases lay in between. Germline V CDR1 and CDR2: DFQATT, SNEGSKA (reference sequence). This CDR3 spans 14 amino acids. For the CDR3, the DNA is TGCAGTGCTAGATACGCAGGGTCGACCGGGGAGCTGTTTTTT. Its protein product is CSARYAGSTGELFF.

This clonotype was counted between two and nine times. The V call is TRBV24-1, the J call TRBJ2-1; TRBD2 aligns across 10 bases. Germline CDR1 and CDR2: KGHDR and SFDVKD. CDR3 length: 16 residues. Unmatched junction bases numbered 10, after V lost 0 bases and J lost 12 bases. CDR3 sequence reads: CATSDLAGLATRGQFF. The CDR3 DNA reads as TGTGCCACCAGTGATTTGGCGGGACTAGCGACTAGAGGGCAGTTCTTC.

This clonotype occurred a few times. The chain couples TRBV7-9 to TRBJ2-3; D not resolved. This CDR3 has 15 amino acids. The V and J ends lost 1 base and 2 bases respectively, with 10 bases between them. Germline V gene lookup returns CDR1 SEHNR and CDR2 FQNEAQ (reference sequence). The CDR3 spells CASSLVNGNTDTQYF. CDR3 nucleotide sequence: TGTGCCAGCAGCTTAGTAAATGGAAACACAGATACGCAGTATTTT.

This clonotype turned up a few times. V usage is TRBV5-1 and J usage is TRBJ1-4, with TRBD1 identical over 10 bases. J gave up 6 bases and V 4 bases, and 3 bases lay outside the gene matches. Germline lookup yields CDR1 SGHRS and CDR2 YFSETQ. The CDR3 is made up of 14 amino acids. The DNA of the CDR3 is TGCGCCAGCAGCCGGACAGGGGGGGATGAAAAACTGTTTTTT. Its protein product is CASSRTGGDEKLFF.

The V gene is TRBV5-1, the J gene TRBJ2-1; D gene ambiguous. CDR1 and CDR2 from the germline V gene are SGHRS and YFSETQ. CDR3 length: 13 amino acids. V lost 0 bases and J lost 7, with 8 bases in between. The CDR3 DNA sequence: TGCGCCAGCAGCTTGGGGTCGGCTAATGAGCAGTTCTTC. Translating it yields CASSLGSANEQFF.

J is TRBJ2-7 and V is TRBV5-6, with D possibly matching TRBD1 (5 bases). The CDR3 runs 13 residues. CDR1 is SGHDT and CDR2 is YYEEEE in the germline V gene. V was clipped by 3 bases and J by 3 bases, with 10 bases between them. The CDR3 coding sequence is TGTGCCAGCAGCTACACTGACAGCTACGAGCAGTACTTC. It codes for CASSYTDSYEQYF.

The chain links TRBV5-1 to TRBJ2-3; a weak D match, TRBD1 (6 bases). Germline V gene lookup returns CDR1 SGHRS and CDR2 YFSETQ. There are 16 residues in the CDR3. Deletions cut 0 bases from V and 2 bases from J, with 13 bases between. The CDR3 here is CASSLASRGITDTQYF. CDR3 DNA sequence: TGCGCCAGCAGCTTGGCAAGCAGGGGAATCACAGATACGCAGTATTTT.

The rearrangement links TRBV20-1 to TRBJ2-3; 9 positions agree with TRBD2. The CDR3 loop spans 15 amino acids. Per the germline V gene, CDR1 is DFQATT and CDR2 is SNEGSKA (reference sequence). With V trimmed by 5 bases and J by 2 bases, 8 bases remained unmatched. The CDR3, as DNA: TGCAGTGCTGGTATAGCGGGGGAGATCACAGATACGCAGTATTTT. Its translation: CSAGIAGEITDTQYF.

V usage is TRBV12-3 or TRBV12-4 and J usage is TRBJ1-1; TRBD1 might be the D (5 bases). This CDR3 spans 13 amino acids. Trimming left V 6 bases short and J 1 base short, with 9 bases between. CDR3 residues: CASRLGGNTEAFF. CDR3 nucleotides: TGTGCCAGCAGACTTGGGGGGAACACTGAAGCTTTCTTT.

This clonotype was seen more than once but under ten times. The gene calls are TRBV7-2 and TRBJ2-1; possible D gene TRBD1, 5 bases. This CDR3 has 13 amino acids. Looked up from germline, CDR1 is SGHTA and CDR2 is FQGNSA. Between the trimmed V and J ends, which lost 1 base and 9 bases, there was a span of 10 bases. This chain's CDR3 is CASSLEGYGEQFF. The CDR3 DNA sequence: TGTGCCAGCAGCTTAGAGGGGTACGGTGAGCAGTTCTTC.

The chain carries TRBV20-1 and TRBJ2-1, with 8 bases lining up with TRBD2. V lost 6 bases, J lost 6 bases, and 10 bases stayed unmatched. CDR1 and CDR2 from the germline V gene are DFQATT and SNEGSKA (reference sequence). The CDR3 extends over 14 amino acids. The DNA of the CDR3 is TGCAGTGCCGTGGTAGGCCTAGCGGGCAATGAGCAGTTCTTC. Protein: CSAVVGLAGNEQFF.

The chain carries TRBV7-8 and TRBJ2-5; the D gene is possibly TRBD2 (7 bases). Germline V lookup: CDR1 SGHVS, CDR2 FQNEAQ. The V gene lost 4 bases and the J gene lost 5 bases, with 14 bases spanning the gap. This CDR3 is 14 amino acids long. The CDR3 sequence is CASSSGGLSETQYF. In DNA form, the CDR3 reads TGTGCCAGCAGCTCCGGGGGGCTTAGCGAGACCCAGTACTTC. Variable domain in full (rest from reference TRBV7-8 and TRBJ2-5): GAGVSQSPRYKVAKRGQDVALRCDPISGHVSLFWYQQALGQGPEFLTYFQNEAQLDKSGLPSDRFFAERPEGSVSTLKIQRTQQEDSAVYLCASSSGGLSETQYFGPGTRLLVL.

This clonotype was detected many times. V and J are TRBV7-2 and TRBJ1-2; D is possibly TRBD1 (6 bases). CDR3 size: 13 residues. CDR1 is SGHTA and CDR2 is FQGNSA in the germline V gene. V lost 1 base and J 3 bases, leaving 6 bases between the germline ends. CDR3 in DNA: TGTGCCAGCAGCTTAGGGACAGACTATGGCTACACCTTC. Encoded protein: CASSLGTDYGYTF.

The J gene is TRBJ2-3, the V gene TRBV12-3 or TRBV12-4; possible D gene TRBD2, 6 bases. V was cut by 5 bases and J by 1 base, with 19 bases left in between. The CDR3 covers 17 residues. For the CDR3, the DNA is TGTGCCAGCAGTCCGCGACCCCTAGCGTTCGGCACAGATACGCAGTATTTT. This gives the protein CASSPRPLAFGTDTQYF.

The chain joins TRBV12-3 or TRBV12-4 to TRBJ1-5; 11 positions match TRBD1. With 6 bases clipped from V and 6 bases from J, the junction kept 7 bases outside the gene matches. CDR3 length: 15 residues. For the CDR3, the DNA is TGTGCCAGCAGCCGGACAGGGGGCTTCGGTCAGCCCCAGCATTTT. Translation: CASSRTGGFGQPQHF.

J is TRBJ2-7 and V is TRBV3-1, with unresolved D. CDR3 size: 13 residues. The germline V gene encodes CDR1 LGHDT and CDR2 YNNKEL (reference sequence). Trimming removed 2 bases at V and 4 bases at J, with 9 bases between. The CDR3 sequence is CASSQPTDYEQYF. The CDR3 DNA sequence: TGTGCCAGCAGCCAACCTACAGATTACGAGCAGTACTTC.

This clonotype was observed a handful of times. V is TRBV7-8 and J is TRBJ1-5; a weak D match, TRBD1 (6 bases). Germline V gene sequence: CDR1 SGHVS, CDR2 FQNEAQ. The CDR3 runs to 13 residues. V was cut by 10 bases and J by 4 bases, with 14 bases left in between. In nucleotides, the CDR3 is TGTGCCATTTCCGGGGGCGCGAATCAGCCCCAGCATTTT. Translating it yields CAISGGANQPQHF.

This clonotype appeared a few times. The CDR3 DNA sequence: TGCGCCAGCAGCCAGCGCCGAGATGGTAATTCACCCCTCCACTTT. This codes for CASSQRRDGNSPLHF. This chain connects TRBV4-1 to TRBJ1-6; D not resolved. Germline CDR1 reads MGHRA; CDR2 reads YSYEKL. V shed 3 bases and J shed 6 bases, with 12 bases lying between them. CDR3 length: 15 residues.

This clonotype was seen a few times. The V and J genes are TRBV20-1 and TRBJ1-2; TRBD1 agrees at 8 bases. Germline V CDR1 and CDR2: DFQATT, SNEGSKA (reference sequence). CDR3 length: 14 amino acids. Trimming cost V 2 bases and J 7 bases; bases outside gene matches: 9. The CDR3 protein is CSARTAGGLSGYTF. Here the CDR3 DNA reads TGCAGTGCTAGAACGGCAGGGGGCCTATCTGGCTACACCTTC.

This clonotype was observed a few times. The V call is TRBV4-1, the J call TRBJ2-1; D is undetermined. This CDR3 has 15 amino acids. Trimming left V 0 bases short and J 4 bases short, with 10 bases between. Germline V gene lookup returns CDR1 MGHRA and CDR2 YSYEKL. The CDR3 is CASSQDLGGYNEQFF. In DNA, the CDR3 is TGCGCCAGCAGCCAAGATCTTGGTGGATACAATGAGCAGTTCTTC.

V usage is TRBV29-1 and J usage is TRBJ2-1; possibly TRBD1 or TRBD2 for D (5 bases each). Germline V gene data show CDR1 as SQVTM and CDR2 as ANQGSEA. The V end lost 8 bases, the J end lost 7 bases, and 18 bases lay between the germline ends. The CDR3 totals 13 residues. CDR3 protein: CSFRDPWGNEQFF. As DNA, the CDR3 is TGCAGCTTCCGGGACCCATGGGGAAATGAGCAGTTCTTC.

The V and J genes are TRBV15 and TRBJ1-5; D uncertain. V was cut by 0 bases and J by 7 bases, with 7 bases left in between. CDR3 length: 13 amino acids. Germline-derived CDR1 and CDR2 are LNHNV and YYDKDF (reference sequence). Written as DNA, the CDR3 is TGTGCCACCAGCAGAGATCAAGGACAGCCCCAGCATTTT. It yields the protein CATSRDQGQPQHF. Combining the CDR3 with reference TRBV15 and TRBJ1-5 gives the whole variable domain DAMVIQNPRYQVTQFGKPVTLSCSQTLNHNVMYWYQQKSSQAPKLLFHYYDKDFNNEADTPDNFQSRRPNTSFCFLDIRSPGLGDTAMYLCATSRDQGQPQHFGDGTRLSIL.